These 4 T cell receptor beta chains came from one sample sequenced in a study of cytomegalovirus exposure and HLA in healthy donors (dated by TCRdb to the late 2010s). Library creation used the immunoSEQ multiplex PCR assay. The multiplex PCR relied on a mix of 60 forward primers for TCR Vbeta segments and 13 reverse primers for TCR Jbeta segments. Here the immuneACCESS table is served through TCRdb, limited to in-frame sequences with V and J called. Missing clones are a known gap in these copies; in checked studies unresolved V genes cover under half, and the rest lacks a known reason. For this sample there are 150,000 to 200,000 clones; about three quarters appear just once. The ten largest clones take up roughly 1.4% of the sample. Sequencing used PBMCs. The source is a woman under 40 in good health and CMV-seropositive.

The CDR3 is CASSLWTGGLDGTEAFF. The DNA for the CDR3 is TGTGCCAGCAGCCTTTGGACAGGGGGCTTGGATGGTACTGAAGCTTTCTTT. The chain employs TRBV11-3 and TRBJ1-1, with TRBD1 matching over 11 bases. V lost 5 bases, J lost 5 bases, and 13 bases stayed unmatched. The CDR3 totals 17 residues. Germline CDR1 reads SGHNT; CDR2 reads YENEEA.

This clone was seen more than once but under ten times. This rearrangement joins TRBV6-5 to TRBJ2-2; tentative D call: TRBD2 (6 bases). This CDR3 has 12 residues. The germline V gene has CDR1 MNHEY and CDR2 SVGAGI. For the CDR3, the DNA is TGTGCGAGCGGGCCGAACACCGGGGAGCTGTTTTTT. Translating gives CASGPNTGELFF.

J is TRBJ2-1 and V is TRBV28, with 7 bases identical to TRBD2. Germline loops: CDR1 MDHEN, CDR2 SYDVKM. V shed 7 bases and J 6 bases; nucleotides not matched to a gene: 9. This CDR3 is 14 amino acids long. The CDR3 protein is CASTQGLVTNEQFF. The DNA for the CDR3 is TGTGCCAGCACCCAAGGACTAGTAACCAATGAGCAGTTCTTC.

This chain links TRBV7-8 with TRBJ2-7; D might be TRBD1 (6 bases). Trimming removed 1 base at V and 2 bases at J, with 6 bases between. CDR3 length: 13 amino acids. Germline V lookup: CDR1 SGHVS, CDR2 FQNEAQ. The CDR3 coding sequence is TGTGCCAGCAGCTTAGGGGGGCCCTACGAGCAGTACTTC. Translated, it gives CASSLGGPYEQYF.